What follows is one T cell receptor (beta chain) and its context. This sample is part of a study of blood T cells in healthy people across ages. With a J-beta primer mix and a sample-barcoded 5' primer, a second PCR ran about 7 to 11 cycles. TCRdb re-derived calls from the 5' RACE reads in MiXCR, one entry per CDR3 protein. The sample lists about 800,000 distinct CDR3 sequences; approximately 25% were seen once. Germline V gene data show CDR1 as SGDLS and CDR2 as YYNGEE. CDR3 length: 13 residues. V shed 4 bases and J shed 5 bases, with 13 bases lying between them. Per sample, no less than 5 micrograms of total RNA were extracted. These data also featured in a second study, about T cells of mothers and their children.

Material: blood. The clonotype was recovered from a boy between 5 and 17 years old in good health. The chain joins TRBV9 to TRBJ2-7; no definite D call. The CDR3: CASSTAQLDEQYF. The CDR3 DNA is TGTGCCAGCAGCACCGCCCAGTTGGACGAGCAGTACTTC. Full variable domain (outside the CDR3, taken from reference TRBV9 and TRBJ2-7): DSGVTQTPKHLITATGQRVTLRCSPRSGDLSVYWYQQSLDQGLQFLIQYYNGEERAKGNILERFSAQQFPDLHSELNLSSLELGDSALYFCASSTAQLDEQYFGPGTRLTVT.